This T cell receptor beta chain was documented in a study of shared clonotypes between healthy human individuals. Sequencing used immunoSEQ multiplex PCR; TCRdb keeps in-frame clones, though not all of them. The sample lists about 2 million clones; 85% to 95% were seen once. This clonotype was sampled from a man younger than 30 in good health. The sequencing sample was made of naive CD4+ T cells sorted from blood. Subset in this sample: CD45RA+ positively selected.

The CDR3 DNA reads as TGTGCCAGCTCCTCCGGGACTAGCGGGAGCGATGAGCAGTTCTTC. It yields the protein CASSSGTSGSDEQFF. The chain has TRBV18 and TRBJ2-1; 14 positions match TRBD2. J lost 8 bases, V lost 6 bases, and 6 bases had no gene match. Germline assignment: CDR1 KGHSH and CDR2 LQKENI. This CDR3 spans 15 amino acids.